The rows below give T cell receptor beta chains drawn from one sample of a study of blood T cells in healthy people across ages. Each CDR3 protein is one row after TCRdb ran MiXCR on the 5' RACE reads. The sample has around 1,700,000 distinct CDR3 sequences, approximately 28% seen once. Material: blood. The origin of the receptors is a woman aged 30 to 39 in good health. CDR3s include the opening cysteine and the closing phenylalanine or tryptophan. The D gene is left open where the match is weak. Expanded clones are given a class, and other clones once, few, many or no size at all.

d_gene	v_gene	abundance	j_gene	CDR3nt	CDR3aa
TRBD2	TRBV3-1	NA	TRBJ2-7	TGTGCCAGCAGCCCCGTTTGGAGACTAGCGGGAGGTTGGGAGCAGTACTTC	CASSPVWRLAGGWEQYF
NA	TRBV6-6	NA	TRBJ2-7	TGTGCCAGCAGTCCTTTTTTGGTGGGTAATTCCTACGAGCAGTACTTC	CASSPFLVGNSYEQYF
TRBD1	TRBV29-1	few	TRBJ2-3	TGCAGCTTGACAGGGAGCGCAGATACGCAGTATTTT	CSLTGSADTQYF
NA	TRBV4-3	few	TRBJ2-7	TGCGCCAGCAGCCAAGAGGTAGGACGGTACGAGCAGTACTTC	CASSQEVGRYEQYF
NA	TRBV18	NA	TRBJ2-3	TGTGCCAGCTCACGGGATTTCACCATCACAGATACGCAGTATTTT	CASSRDFTITDTQYF
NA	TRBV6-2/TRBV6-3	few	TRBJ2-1	TGTGCCAGCAAGGGGTATAGGGACAATGAGCAGTTCTTC	CASKGYRDNEQFF
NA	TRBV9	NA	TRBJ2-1	TGTGCCAGCAGCGTAGAACCGGGAATAAGCAATGAGCAGTTCTTC	CASSVEPGISNEQFF
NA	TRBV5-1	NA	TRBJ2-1	TGCGCCAGCAGCTTAGGGACAATTAGCTCCTACAATGAGCAGTTCTTC	CASSLGTISSYNEQFF
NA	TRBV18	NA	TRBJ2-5	TGTGCCACCTCACCCGGGCGAGAGACCCAGTACTTC	CATSPGRETQYF
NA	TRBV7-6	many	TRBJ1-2	TGTGCCAGCAGCTTAGGGGCCCAGGGGCCCTATGGCTACACCTTC	CASSLGAQGPYGYTF
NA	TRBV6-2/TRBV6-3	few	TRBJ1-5	TGTGCCAGCTCGTCGTGGGGGTCTAGCAATCAGCCCCAGCATTTT	CASSSWGSSNQPQHF
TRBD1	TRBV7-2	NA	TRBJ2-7	TGTGCCAGCAACAACCCGGGACAGGGGTTCCACGAGCAGTACTTC	CASNNPGQGFHEQYF
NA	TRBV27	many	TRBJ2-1	TGTGCCACCAAAAGGCAGGGGTACAATGAGCAGTTCTTC	CATKRQGYNEQFF
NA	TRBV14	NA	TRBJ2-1	TGTGCCAGCAGCCAAACAATGGACTATTACAATGAGCAGTTCTTC	CASSQTMDYYNEQFF
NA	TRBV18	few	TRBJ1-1	TGTGCCAGCTCACCTCAGTGGAACACTGAAGCTTTCTTT	CASSPQWNTEAFF
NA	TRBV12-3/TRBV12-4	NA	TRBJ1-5	TGTGCCGGCAGCCCCGCAAAGGGGGACAATCAGCCCCAGCATTTT	CAGSPAKGDNQPQHF
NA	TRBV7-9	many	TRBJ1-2	TGTGCCAGCAGCTTAGATATAGATAACTATGGCTACACCTTC	CASSLDIDNYGYTF
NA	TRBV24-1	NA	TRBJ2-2	TGTGCCACCAGTGATTTAGGGGCCGGGATCACCGGGGAGCTGTTTTTT	CATSDLGAGITGELFF
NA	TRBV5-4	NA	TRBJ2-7	TGTGCCAGCAGTTACAACGGGGGAAGCCACGAGCAGTACTTC	CASSYNGGSHEQYF
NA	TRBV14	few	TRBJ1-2	TGTGCCAGCAGCCAAGGGACAGCCCGAGGCTACACCTTC	CASSQGTARGYTF
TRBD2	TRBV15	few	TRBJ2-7	TGTGCCACCAGCACCGCCCCGGGACTAGCGGCCTACGAGCAGTACTTC	CATSTAPGLAAYEQYF
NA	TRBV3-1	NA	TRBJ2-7	TGTGCCAGCAGGGGAGCTCGGGACACTTTCTACGAGCAGTACTTC	CASRGARDTFYEQYF
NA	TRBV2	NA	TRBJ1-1	TGTGCCAGCCTGCCGGTTGTGGGGACTGAAGCTTTCTTT	CASLPVVGTEAFF
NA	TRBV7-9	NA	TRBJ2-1	TGTGCCAGCAGCTTTGGTACAGAACTTCGCTCCTACAATGAGCAGTTCTTC	CASSFGTELRSYNEQFF
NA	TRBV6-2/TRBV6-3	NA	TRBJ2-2	TGTGCCAGCAGTTCCCGATTCGGGCGGGGTGCGAACACCGGGGAGCTGTTTTTT	CASSSRFGRGANTGELFF
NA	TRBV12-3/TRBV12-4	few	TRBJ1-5	TGTGCCAGCAGTTTGTCAACCGGCGTAGGGGCCGATCAGCCCCAGCATTTT	CASSLSTGVGADQPQHF
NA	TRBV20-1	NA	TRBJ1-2	TGCAGTGCTAGACCCAGGGGCCCCATCTATGGCTACACCTTC	CSARPRGPIYGYTF
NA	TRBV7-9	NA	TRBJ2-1	TGTGCCAGCAGCCGGAAGGGCTCCTACAATGAGCAGTTCTTC	CASSRKGSYNEQFF
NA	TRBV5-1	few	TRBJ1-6	TGCGCCAGCAGCACGGCAGGAGGGACCGAAGTCTCCTATAATTCACCCCTCCACTTT	CASSTAGGTEVSYNSPLHF
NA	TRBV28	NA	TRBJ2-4	TGTGCCAGCAGTCCCCCCCGCGGAAAAGGATTAGCCAAAAACATTCAGTACTTC	CASSPPRGKGLAKNIQYF
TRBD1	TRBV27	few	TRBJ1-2	TGTGCCAGCAGTGGGGGACAGGGAAGAGTTGGCTACACCTTC	CASSGGQGRVGYTF
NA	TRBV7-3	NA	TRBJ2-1	TGTGCCAGCAGCTTAGGATCAGCCGAGCAGTTCTTC	CASSLGSAEQFF
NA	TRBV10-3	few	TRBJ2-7	TGTGCCATCGGGGAGGCTAGCTCCTACGAGCAGTACTTC	CAIGEASSYEQYF
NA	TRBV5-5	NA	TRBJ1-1	TGTGCCAGCAGCTTTGAGAGCTTCAGGGGTGAAGCTTTCTTT	CASSFESFRGEAFF
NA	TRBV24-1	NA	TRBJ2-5	TGTGCCACCAGTATAACCAACCGGGACGGCTCCCAAGAGACCCAGTACTTC	CATSITNRDGSQETQYF
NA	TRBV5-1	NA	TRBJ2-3	TGCGCCAGCAGCTTCGCTGAGGCAGATACGCAGTATTTT	CASSFAEADTQYF
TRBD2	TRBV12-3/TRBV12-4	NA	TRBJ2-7	TGTGCCAGCAGTAGCGGGGGCTTAGACAATGAGCAGTACTTC	CASSSGGLDNEQYF
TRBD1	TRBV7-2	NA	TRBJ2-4	TGTGCCAGCAGCTCCCGCTTAGGACAGGACGTGATTCAGTACTTC	CASSSRLGQDVIQYF
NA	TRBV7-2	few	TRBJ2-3	TGTGCCAGCAGCTTCACACGGGAGTCCTGGACAGATACGCAGTATTTT	CASSFTRESWTDTQYF
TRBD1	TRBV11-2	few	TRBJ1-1	TGTGCCAGCAGCTTAAGGGAGTTGGCTTTAGGGGGCGCGAGGCGCTACACTGAAGCTTTCTTT	CASSLRELALGGARRYTEAFF
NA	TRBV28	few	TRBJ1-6	TGTGCCAGCAGCACCCTGGGTGGAGGTAATTCACCCCTCCACTTT	CASSTLGGGNSPLHF
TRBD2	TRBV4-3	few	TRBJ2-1	TGCGCCAGCAGCCAGGGACGACTAGCGCAGTTCTTC	CASSQGRLAQFF
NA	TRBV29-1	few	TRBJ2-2	TGCAGCGTTGAACTTCAGGGGATGGAAAACGGGGAGCTGTTTTTT	CSVELQGMENGELFF
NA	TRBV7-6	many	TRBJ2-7	TGTGCCAGCAGGGGCCAGGGGCGACCCTACGAGCAGTACTTC	CASRGQGRPYEQYF
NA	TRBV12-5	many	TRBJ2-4	TGTGCTAGTTCAGGGGAGATAGCCAAAAACATTCAGTACTTC	CASSGEIAKNIQYF
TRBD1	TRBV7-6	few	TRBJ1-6	TGTGCCAGCAGCTTAGTCCCCCCTTCCCCTACAGGGGATAATTCACCCCTCCACTTT	CASSLVPPSPTGDNSPLHF
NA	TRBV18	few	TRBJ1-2	TGTGCCAGCTCACCACGGGCAGGGAGAATCACCTTC	CASSPRAGRITF
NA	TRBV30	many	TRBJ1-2	TGTGCCTGGAGTGTAGGGGGACGCTTCGGCTACACCTTC	CAWSVGGRFGYTF
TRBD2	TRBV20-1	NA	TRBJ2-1	TGCAGTGCTAGAGATCCTAGCGGGAGTGCGATAAATGAGCAGTTCTTC	CSARDPSGSAINEQFF
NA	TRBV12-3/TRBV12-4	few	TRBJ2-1	TGTGCCAGCAGAGATTCGCGGATCTACAATGAGCAGTTCTTC	CASRDSRIYNEQFF
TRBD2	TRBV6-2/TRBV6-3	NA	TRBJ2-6	TGTGCCAGCAGTTGGCCGGGGGGGGACGTCCTGACTTTC	CASSWPGGDVLTF
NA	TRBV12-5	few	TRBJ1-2	TGTGCTAGTGGTATTACCGGGACACCTGGAGATGGCTACACCTTC	CASGITGTPGDGYTF
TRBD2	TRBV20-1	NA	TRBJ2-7	TGCAGTGCTAGAGGCCCCGGGACTAGCGGGGACTACAATGAGCAGTACTTC	CSARGPGTSGDYNEQYF
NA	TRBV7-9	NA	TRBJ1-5	TGTGCCAGCAGCTCAACGGGGAGGGAGGATAGCAATCAGCCCCAGCATTTT	CASSSTGREDSNQPQHF
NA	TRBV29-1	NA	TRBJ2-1	TGCAGCGCTGCCCCAAGCGACAGCCCCTATGAGCAGTTCTTC	CSAAPSDSPYEQFF
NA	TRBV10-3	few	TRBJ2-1	TGTGCCATCAGTGAACAGGAGGGCCGGGGGAATGAGCAGTTCTTC	CAISEQEGRGNEQFF
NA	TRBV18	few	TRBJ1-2	TGTGCCAGCTCACCCCTGGACGGGTTTGGCTACACCTTC	CASSPLDGFGYTF
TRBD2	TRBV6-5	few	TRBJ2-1	TGTACCAGCCGACTAGCGTTTGGCTCCTACAATGAGCAGTTCTTC	CTSRLAFGSYNEQFF
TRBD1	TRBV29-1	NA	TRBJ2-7	TGCAGCGGGGGGACAGGGCCGCCCTACGAGCAGTACTTC	CSGGTGPPYEQYF
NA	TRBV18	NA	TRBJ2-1	TGTGCCAACTCACCTCTCCCCACAGGAAGCGGGCATGAGCAGTTCTTC	CANSPLPTGSGHEQFF